Below are 10 T cell receptor beta chains sequenced from a single sample in a study of blood T cell repertoires in COVID-19. Generated by immunoSEQ multiplex PCR, the TCRdb table keeps only in-frame clones and is missing some. The sample lists 100,000 to 150,000 clones, approximately 88% occurring once. Material for sequencing was peripheral blood. The receptors shown here come from a man aged 50 to 59 with acute or convalescent COVID-19.

A few counts support this clone. The chain joins TRBV7-9 to TRBJ2-7, with 11 nucleotides matching TRBD2. Germline V gene sequence: CDR1 SEHNR, CDR2 FQNEAQ (reference sequence). The V gene end was trimmed by 6 bases and the J gene end by 3 bases; junction bases not matched to a gene: 4. The CDR3 has 14 residues. The CDR3 loop reads CASSSTSGIYEQYF. In nucleotides, the CDR3 is TGTGCCAGCAGTTCGACTAGCGGGATCTACGAGCAGTACTTC.

This clone was found a few times. V is TRBV5-5 and J is TRBJ1-4; a weak D match, TRBD1 (5 bases). The CDR3 spans 16 residues. V was pared by 3 bases and J by 7 bases, with 19 bases between. Germline V gene data show CDR1 as SGHKS and CDR2 as YYEKEE (reference sequence). CDR3 coding DNA: TGTGCCAGCAGCTCAGACCGGACACCCAGCAGTGAAAAACTGTTTTTT. Protein product: CASSSDRTPSSEKLFF.

The chain carries TRBV2 and TRBJ2-5, with TRBD2 identical over 11 bases. The CDR3 spans 15 residues. Germline V CDR1 and CDR2: SNHLY, FYNNEI. The V gene end was trimmed by 4 bases and the J gene end by 4 bases; junction bases not matched to a gene: 5. The CDR3 nucleotides are TGTGCCAGCAGTGGACTAGCGGGACAGGCAGAGACCCAGTACTTC. It codes for CASSGLAGQAETQYF.

The chain's CDR3 is CASSLRGQGGGKLFF. The CDR3 DNA follows: TGTGCCAGCAGTTTAAGGGGACAGGGGGGTGGAAAACTGTTTTTT. The chain uses TRBV27 and TRBJ1-4; TRBD1 agrees at 11 bases. The CDR3 consists of 15 residues. Germline CDR1 is MNHEY and CDR2 is SMNVEV (reference sequence). Trimming cost V 2 bases and J 10 bases; bases outside gene matches: 6. Using reference TRBV27 and TRBJ1-4 for the parts outside the CDR3, the full variable domain is EAQVTQNPRYLITVTGKKLTVTCSQNMNHEYMSWYRQDPGLGLRQIYYSMNVEVTDKGDVPEGYKVSRKEKRNFPLILESPSPNQTSLYFCASSLRGQGGGKLFFGSGTQLSVL.

This clone was recorded once. J is TRBJ2-1 and V is TRBV19; a possible D gene is TRBD1 (5 bases). This CDR3 contains 16 residues. Trimming stripped 5 bases from V and 2 bases from J, with 16 bases between. Germline V lookup: CDR1 LNHDA, CDR2 SQIVND (reference sequence). Here the CDR3 reads CASSLITGSAYNEQFF. The DNA for the CDR3 is TGTGCCAGTAGTTTGATCACAGGTTCTGCCTACAATGAGCAGTTCTTC.

V and J are TRBV7-2 and TRBJ2-3; 7 bases line up with TRBD2. The CDR3 sequence is 14 residues long. Germline CDR1 and CDR2: SGHTA and FQGNSA. The V gene end was trimmed by 1 base and the J gene end by 5 bases; junction bases not matched to a gene: 3. DNA of the CDR3: TGTGCCAGCAGCTTAGGGACTAGTCAAGATACGCAGTATTTT. This codes for CASSLGTSQDTQYF.

The J gene is TRBJ1-1, the V gene TRBV5-1; 8 nucleotides agree with TRBD1. CDR1 and CDR2 from the germline V gene are SGHRS and YFSETQ. The CDR3 runs 13 residues. The J segment lost 8 bases and the V segment lost 0 bases, leaving 3 bases of the junction unmatched. The CDR3 protein is CASSLAGDREAFF. The CDR3 DNA is TGCGCCAGCAGCTTGGCTGGGGACAGGGAAGCTTTCTTT.

V is TRBV2 and J is TRBJ1-1; TRBD1 might be the D (5 bases). Germline CDR1 reads SNHLY; CDR2 reads FYNNEI. The ends were cut back, 2 bases at V and 3 bases at J, with 10 bases in the middle. CDR3 length: 14 amino acids. CDR3 nucleotides: TGTGCCAGCAGTGAAATGTCAGGGTACACTGAAGCTTTCTTT. Translation: CASSEMSGYTEAFF.

The CDR3 protein is CASEGDNEKLFF. The CDR3 DNA reads as TGTGCCAGCGAGGGGGATAATGAAAAACTGTTTTTT. The chain has TRBV25-1 and TRBJ1-4, with D perhaps matching TRBD1 (6 bases). Deletions cut 8 bases from V and 4 bases from J, with 8 bases between. The CDR3 extends over 12 amino acids. The germline CDR1 and CDR2 sequences are MGHDK and SYGVNS.

The DNA of the CDR3 is TGTGCCAGCAGACTGGGACAGTTTAATTCACCCCTCCACTTT. The encoded protein is CASRLGQFNSPLHF. The chain employs TRBV6-5 and TRBJ1-6, with 7 bases identical to TRBD1. V was pared by 6 bases and J by 6 bases, with 5 bases of the junction left unmatched. The CDR3 consists of 14 residues. The germline CDR1 and CDR2 sequences are MNHEY and SVGAGI.